The 15 T cell receptor beta chains reported below all come from one sample, sequenced in a study of cytomegalovirus exposure and HLA in healthy donors. A multiplex PCR was run with 60 Vbeta primers and 13 Jbeta primers. Libraries were prepared by immunoSEQ multiplex PCR; TCRdb keeps only in-frame clonotypes and omits some of them. The data show over 150,000 clones, approximately 74% seen once. What was sequenced was PBMCs. These receptors originate from a man younger than 30 in good health and CMV-seronegative.

This rearrangement joins TRBV4-2 to TRBJ1-5; 9 bases match TRBD1. CDR3 length equals 17 residues. CDR1 is LGHNA, CDR2 YNFKEQ, per germline. With V trimmed by 1 base and J by 5 bases, 9 bases remained unmatched. CDR3 in amino acids: CASSQGGRGQGHQPQHF. Written as DNA, the CDR3 is TGTGCCAGCAGCCAAGGGGGAAGAGGACAGGGGCATCAGCCCCAGCATTTT.

This clone showed up just a few times. V and J are TRBV5-4 and TRBJ1-5; weak D call: TRBD1 (5 bases). V gave up 6 bases and J gave up 4 bases, with 11 bases separating them. CDR1 and CDR2 from the germline V gene are SGHNT and YYREEE (reference sequence). There are 13 residues in the CDR3. The CDR3 nucleotides read TGTGCCAGCACCTTAGACAGAAATCAGCCCCAGCATTTT. This codes for CASTLDRNQPQHF.

The genes are TRBV28 and TRBJ1-2, with D perhaps matching TRBD1 (6 bases). CDR1 and CDR2 from the germline V gene are MDHEN and SYDVKM. The length of the CDR3 is 13 residues. Deletions cut 2 bases from V and 2 bases from J, with 6 bases between. The CDR3 sequence is CASSLGTNYGYTF. In nucleotides, the CDR3 is TGTGCCAGCAGTTTAGGGACAAACTATGGCTACACCTTC.

The sample holds one count of this clone. V gene TRBV11-3 combines with J gene TRBJ2-2; 7 bases align to TRBD2. The CDR3 totals 15 residues. Germline V CDR1 and CDR2: SGHNT, YENEEA. V dropped 5 bases and J dropped 2; count of bases not matched to a gene: 5. Written as DNA, the CDR3 is TGTGCCAGCAGCCCTTGGGAGGGTAACACCGGGGAGCTGTTTTTT. This translates into CASSPWEGNTGELFF.

This clone was observed a single time. The CDR3 protein is CASMTSGVPETQYF. The CDR3 nucleotides are TGTGCCAGCATGACTAGCGGGGTGCCTGAGACCCAGTACTTC. The V and J genes are TRBV27 and TRBJ2-5, with 11 nucleotides matching TRBD2. Germline CDR1 MNHEY, CDR2 SMNVEV (reference sequence). V lost 7 bases and J lost 5; bases outside the gene matches: 6. The CDR3 extends over 14 amino acids.

About this clone itself: The junction does not match germline at one end; this may be a read error. The DNA for the CDR3 is TGTGCCAGCACCGGGACAGGGGGCAACCAGCCCCAGCATTTT. Encoded protein: CASTGTGGNQPQHF. The chain combines TRBV6-1 with TRBJ1-5; the match to TRBD1 covers 12 bases. Germline V gene data show CDR1 as MNHNS and CDR2 as SASEGT. The CDR3 totals 14 residues.

V usage is TRBV4-2 and J usage is TRBJ1-1, with 8 bases identical to TRBD1. This CDR3 has 15 amino acids. The V segment lost 10 bases and the J segment 1 base; nucleotides outside the gene matches: 11. The V gene's germline CDR1 is LGHNA and CDR2 YNFKEQ. The CDR3 DNA follows: TGTGCCACCCGGAACCTCAGGGGGCGGAACACTGAAGCTTTCTTT. Translation: CATRNLRGRNTEAFF.

The chain couples TRBV2 to TRBJ2-3; 7 bases line up with TRBD2. The J segment lost 12 bases and the V segment lost 2 bases, leaving 5 bases of the junction unmatched. The CDR3 totals 12 residues. Germline lookup yields CDR1 SNHLY and CDR2 FYNNEI. CDR3 sequence: CASSERRGCQYF. The CDR3 bases are TGTGCCAGCAGTGAAAGGCGGGGGTGTCAGTATTTT.

The chain joins TRBV2 to TRBJ1-1; a weak D match, TRBD1 (5 bases). The V and J ends lost 6 bases and 4 bases respectively, with 6 bases between them. The CDR3 is 11 residues long. Per the germline V gene, CDR1 is SNHLY and CDR2 is FYNNEI. The CDR3 DNA is TGTGCCAGCAGCGGGGGCACTGAAGCTTTCTTT. This codes for CASSGGTEAFF.

The sample holds a few counts of this clone. The chain is built from TRBV15 and TRBJ1-1; D uncertain. V was trimmed by 0 bases and J by 1 base, leaving 9 bases between them. Germline CDR1 reads LNHNV; CDR2 reads YYDKDF (reference sequence). This CDR3 spans 15 amino acids. Written as DNA, the CDR3 is TGTGCCACCAGCAGAGATCTATTAAGGAACACTGAAGCTTTCTTT. Translation gives CATSRDLLRNTEAFF. The entire variable domain, with the rest obtained from reference TRBV15 and TRBJ1-1, is as follows: DAMVIQNPRYQVTQFGKPVTLSCSQTLNHNVMYWYQQKSSQAPKLLFHYYDKDFNNEADTPDNFQSRRPNTSFCFLDIRSPGLGDTAMYLCATSRDLLRNTEAFFGQGTRLTVV.

Concerning this clone itself: The same CDR3 is also encoded by other DNA sequences in this sample. J is TRBJ2-1 and V is TRBV29-1; perhaps TRBD1 as D (7 bases). V was trimmed by 6 bases and J by 9 bases, leaving 21 bases between them. This CDR3 has 14 residues. Germline V gives CDR1 SQVTM, CDR2 ANQGSEA. CDR3 sequence reads: CSVVRAAGGLEQFF. The DNA of the CDR3 is TGCAGCGTCGTACGGGCGGCAGGGGGACTTGAGCAGTTCTTC.

V is TRBV13 and J is TRBJ2-5; TRBD1 aligns across 7 bases. Germline CDR1 is PRHDT and CDR2 is FYEKMQ (reference sequence). Trimming cost V 2 bases and J 1 base; bases outside gene matches: 4. The CDR3 has 15 residues. CDR3: CASSLTGQSQETQYF. Written as DNA, the CDR3 is TGTGCCAGCAGCTTAACGGGACAGTCCCAAGAGACCCAGTACTTC.

The chain is built from TRBV5-1 and TRBJ2-3; 7 bases are a match to TRBD2. This CDR3 is 14 amino acids long. The ends lost 2 bases at V and 0 bases at J; junction bases unmatched: 0. Germline V gene lookup returns CDR1 SGHRS and CDR2 YFSETQ. This chain's CDR3 is CASSFGGSTDTQYF. The CDR3 DNA reads as TGCGCCAGCAGCTTCGGGGGGAGCACAGATACGCAGTATTTT.

Points on this clone: One junction end disagrees with the germline gene, perhaps due to a read error. Within the sample, other DNA sequences also encode this same CDR3. The chain has TRBV7-9 and TRBJ2-3; D perhaps matches TRBD2 (6 bases). Germline loops: CDR1 SEHNR, CDR2 FQNEAQ (reference sequence). This CDR3 region has 14 residues. Here the CDR3 reads CASSRGDFADTQYF. In DNA, the CDR3 is TGTGCTAGCAGCCGCGGGGACTTCGCAGATACGCAGTATTTT.

The gene calls are TRBV5-1 and TRBJ2-1, with no clear D. This CDR3 comprises 15 residues. Trimming cost V 0 bases and J 0 bases, with 7 bases left between them. In germline, CDR1 is SGHRS, CDR2 YFSETQ. The CDR3 sequence is CASSLVLSSYNEQFF. The CDR3 nucleotides read TGCGCCAGCAGCTTGGTCTTGAGCTCCTACAATGAGCAGTTCTTC. Variable domain in full (rest from reference TRBV5-1 and TRBJ2-1): KAGVTQTPRYLIKTRGQQVTLSCSPISGHRSVSWYQQTPGQGLQFLFEYFSETQRNKGNFPGRFSGRQFSNSRSEMNVSTLELGDSALYLCASSLVLSSYNEQFFGPGTRLTVL.